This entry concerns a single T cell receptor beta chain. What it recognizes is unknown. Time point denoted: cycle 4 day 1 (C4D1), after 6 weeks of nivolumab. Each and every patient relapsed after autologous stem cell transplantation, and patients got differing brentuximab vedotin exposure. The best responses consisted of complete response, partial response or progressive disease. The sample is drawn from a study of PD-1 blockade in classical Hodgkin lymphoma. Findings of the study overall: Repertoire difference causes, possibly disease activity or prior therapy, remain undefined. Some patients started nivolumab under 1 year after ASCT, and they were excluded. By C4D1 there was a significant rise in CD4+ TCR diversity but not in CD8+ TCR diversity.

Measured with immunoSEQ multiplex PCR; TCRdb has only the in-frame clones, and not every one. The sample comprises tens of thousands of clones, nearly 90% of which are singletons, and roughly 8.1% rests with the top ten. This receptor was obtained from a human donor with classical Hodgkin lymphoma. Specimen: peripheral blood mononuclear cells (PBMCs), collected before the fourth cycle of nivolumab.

The CDR3 nucleotides read TGCGCCAGCAGCTATAGCACAGATACGCAGTATTTT. Residues: CASSYSTDTQYF. The J gene is TRBJ2-3, the V gene TRBV5-1; no reliable D call. The V and J ends lost 3 bases and 0 bases respectively, with 2 bases between them. Germline V gene sequence: CDR1 SGHRS, CDR2 YFSETQ. CDR3 size: 12 residues.